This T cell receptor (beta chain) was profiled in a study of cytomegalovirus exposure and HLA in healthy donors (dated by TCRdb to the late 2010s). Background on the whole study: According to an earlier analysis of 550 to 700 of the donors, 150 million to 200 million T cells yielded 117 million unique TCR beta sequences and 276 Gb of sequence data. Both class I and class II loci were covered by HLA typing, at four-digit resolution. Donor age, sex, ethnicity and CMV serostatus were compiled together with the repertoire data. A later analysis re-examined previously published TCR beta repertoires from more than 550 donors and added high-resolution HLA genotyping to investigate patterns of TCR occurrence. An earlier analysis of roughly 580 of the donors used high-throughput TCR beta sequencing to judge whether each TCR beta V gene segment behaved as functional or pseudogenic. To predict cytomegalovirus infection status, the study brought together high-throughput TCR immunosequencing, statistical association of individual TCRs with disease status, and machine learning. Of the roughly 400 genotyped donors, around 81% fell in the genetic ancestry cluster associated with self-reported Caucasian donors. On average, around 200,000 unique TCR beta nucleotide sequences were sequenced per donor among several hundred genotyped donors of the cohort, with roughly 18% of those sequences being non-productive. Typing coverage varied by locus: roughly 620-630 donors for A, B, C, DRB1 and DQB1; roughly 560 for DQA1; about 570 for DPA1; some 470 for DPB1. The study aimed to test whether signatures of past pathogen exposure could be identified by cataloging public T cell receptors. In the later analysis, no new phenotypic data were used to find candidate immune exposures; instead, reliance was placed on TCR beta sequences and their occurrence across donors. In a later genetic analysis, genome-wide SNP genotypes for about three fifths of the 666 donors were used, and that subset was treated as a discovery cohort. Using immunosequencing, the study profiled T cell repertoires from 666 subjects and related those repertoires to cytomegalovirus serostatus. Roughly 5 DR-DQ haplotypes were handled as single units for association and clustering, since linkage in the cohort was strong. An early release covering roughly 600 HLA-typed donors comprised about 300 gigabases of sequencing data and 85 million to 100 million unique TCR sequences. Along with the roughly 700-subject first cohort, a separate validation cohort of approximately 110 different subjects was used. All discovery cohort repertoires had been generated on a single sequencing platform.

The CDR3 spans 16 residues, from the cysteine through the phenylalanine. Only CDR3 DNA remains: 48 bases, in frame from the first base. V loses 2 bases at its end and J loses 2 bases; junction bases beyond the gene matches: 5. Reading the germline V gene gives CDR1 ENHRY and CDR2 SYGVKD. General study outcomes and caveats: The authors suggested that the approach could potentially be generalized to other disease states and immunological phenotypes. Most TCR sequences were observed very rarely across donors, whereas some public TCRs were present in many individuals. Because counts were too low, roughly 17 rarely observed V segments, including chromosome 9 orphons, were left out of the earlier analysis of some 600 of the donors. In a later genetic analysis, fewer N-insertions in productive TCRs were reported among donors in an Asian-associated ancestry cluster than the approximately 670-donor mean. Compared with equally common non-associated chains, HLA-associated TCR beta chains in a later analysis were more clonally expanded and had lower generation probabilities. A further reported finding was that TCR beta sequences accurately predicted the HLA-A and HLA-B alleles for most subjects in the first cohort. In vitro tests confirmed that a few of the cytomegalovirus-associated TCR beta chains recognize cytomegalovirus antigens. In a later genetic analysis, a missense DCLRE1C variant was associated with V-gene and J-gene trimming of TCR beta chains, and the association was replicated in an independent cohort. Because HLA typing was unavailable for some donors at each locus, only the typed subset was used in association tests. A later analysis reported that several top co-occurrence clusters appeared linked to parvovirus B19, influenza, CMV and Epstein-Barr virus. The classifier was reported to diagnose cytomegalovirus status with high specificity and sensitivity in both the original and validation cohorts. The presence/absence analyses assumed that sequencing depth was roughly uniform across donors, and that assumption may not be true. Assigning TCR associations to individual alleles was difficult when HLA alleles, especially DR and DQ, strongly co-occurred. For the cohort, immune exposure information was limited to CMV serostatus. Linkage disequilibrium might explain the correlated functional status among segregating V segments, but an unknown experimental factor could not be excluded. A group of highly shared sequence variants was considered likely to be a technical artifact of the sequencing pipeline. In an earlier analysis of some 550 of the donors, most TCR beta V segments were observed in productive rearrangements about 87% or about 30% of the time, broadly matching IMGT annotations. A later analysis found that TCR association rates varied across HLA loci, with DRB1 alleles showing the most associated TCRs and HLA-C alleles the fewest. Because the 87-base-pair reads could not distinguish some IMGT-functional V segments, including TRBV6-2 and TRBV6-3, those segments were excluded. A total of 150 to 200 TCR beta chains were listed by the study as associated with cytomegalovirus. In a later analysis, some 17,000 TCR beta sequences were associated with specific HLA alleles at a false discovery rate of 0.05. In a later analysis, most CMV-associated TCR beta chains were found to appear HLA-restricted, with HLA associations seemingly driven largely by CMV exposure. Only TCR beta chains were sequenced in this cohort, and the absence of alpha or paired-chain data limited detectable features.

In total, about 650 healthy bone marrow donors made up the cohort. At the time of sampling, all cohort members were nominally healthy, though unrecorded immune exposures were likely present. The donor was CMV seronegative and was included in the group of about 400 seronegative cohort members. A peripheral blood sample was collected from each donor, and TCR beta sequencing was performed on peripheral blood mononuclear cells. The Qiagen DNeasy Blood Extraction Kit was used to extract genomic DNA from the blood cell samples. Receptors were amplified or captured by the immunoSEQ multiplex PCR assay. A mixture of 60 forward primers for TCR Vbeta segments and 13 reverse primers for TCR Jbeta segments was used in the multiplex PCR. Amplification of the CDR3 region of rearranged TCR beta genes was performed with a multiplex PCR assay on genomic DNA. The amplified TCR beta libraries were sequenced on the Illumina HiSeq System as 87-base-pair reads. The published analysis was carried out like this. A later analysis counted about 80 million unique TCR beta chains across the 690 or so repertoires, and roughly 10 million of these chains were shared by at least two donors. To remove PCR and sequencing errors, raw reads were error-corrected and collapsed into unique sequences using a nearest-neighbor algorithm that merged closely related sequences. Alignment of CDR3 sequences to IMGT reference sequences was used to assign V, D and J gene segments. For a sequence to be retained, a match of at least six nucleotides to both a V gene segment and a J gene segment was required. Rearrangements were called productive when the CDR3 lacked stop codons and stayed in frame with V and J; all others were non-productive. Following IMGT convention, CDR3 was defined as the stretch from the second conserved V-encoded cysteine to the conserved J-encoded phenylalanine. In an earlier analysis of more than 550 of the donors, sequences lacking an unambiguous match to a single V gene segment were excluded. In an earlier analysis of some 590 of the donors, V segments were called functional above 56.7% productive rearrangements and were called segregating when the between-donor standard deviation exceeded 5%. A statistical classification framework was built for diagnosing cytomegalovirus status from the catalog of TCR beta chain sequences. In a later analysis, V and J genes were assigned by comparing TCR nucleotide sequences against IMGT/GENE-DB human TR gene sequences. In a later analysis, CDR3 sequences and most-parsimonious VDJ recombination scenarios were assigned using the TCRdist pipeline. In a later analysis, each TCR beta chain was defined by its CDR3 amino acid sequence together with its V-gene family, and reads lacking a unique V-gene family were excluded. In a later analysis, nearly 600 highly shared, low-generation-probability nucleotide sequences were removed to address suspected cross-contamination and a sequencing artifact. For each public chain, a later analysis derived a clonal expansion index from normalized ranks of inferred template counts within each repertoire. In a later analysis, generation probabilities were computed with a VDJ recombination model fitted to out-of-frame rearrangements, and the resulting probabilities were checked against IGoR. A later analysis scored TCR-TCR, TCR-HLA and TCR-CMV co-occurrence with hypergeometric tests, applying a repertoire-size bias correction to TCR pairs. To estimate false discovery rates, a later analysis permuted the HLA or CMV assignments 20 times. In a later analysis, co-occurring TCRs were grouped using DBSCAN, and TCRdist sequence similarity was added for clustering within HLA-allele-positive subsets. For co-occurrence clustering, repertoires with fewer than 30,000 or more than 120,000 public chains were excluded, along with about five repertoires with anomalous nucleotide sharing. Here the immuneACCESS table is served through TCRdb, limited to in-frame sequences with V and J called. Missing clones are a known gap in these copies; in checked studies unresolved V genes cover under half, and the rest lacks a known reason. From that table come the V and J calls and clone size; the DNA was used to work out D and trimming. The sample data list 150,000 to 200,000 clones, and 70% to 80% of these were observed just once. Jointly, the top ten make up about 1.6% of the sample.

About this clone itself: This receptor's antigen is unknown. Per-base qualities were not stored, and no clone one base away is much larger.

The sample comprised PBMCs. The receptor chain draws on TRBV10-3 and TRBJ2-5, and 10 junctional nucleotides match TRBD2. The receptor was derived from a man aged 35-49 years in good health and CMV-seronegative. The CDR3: CAISEPGTSEQETQYF. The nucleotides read TGTGCCATCAGTGAGCCGGGGACTAGCGAACAAGAGACCCAGTACTTC.